The clone carrying this T cell receptor (beta chain) was seen only once. What it binds is not known. This CDR3 spans 15 amino acids. V lost 3 bases and J 0 bases, leaving 11 bases between the germline ends. Germline lookup yields CDR1 MDHEN and CDR2 SYDVKM. The assay was immunoSEQ multiplex PCR, and TCRdb's table has in-frame clones only and misses some. Found here are approximately 150,000 clones, 85% to 95% of them singletons; the top ten hold roughly 0.9%. This entry belongs to a study of T cell responses to AZD1222 COVID-19 vaccine. Findings and caveats of the study: Clonal diversity was possibly underestimated, and the donors were mostly white British, with more females. Seropositivity was recorded at baseline in only six AZD1222 recipients. CD4 TCRs linked to vaccination spanned spike, dominating at 160-218 and 743-854.

The rearrangement links TRBV28 to TRBJ1-2, with a weak D call TRBD1 (5 bases). The sequencing here drew on peripheral blood, taken on day 0 of AZD1222 vaccination. This TCR derives from an adult in good health. CDR3 residues: CASSFGGGTNYGYTF. The CDR3 nucleotides read TGTGCCAGCAGTTTTGGGGGAGGTACTAACTATGGCTACACCTTC.